The 6 T cell receptor beta chains below all came from one sample that was sequenced in a study of Ad26.COV2.S vaccination and SARS-CoV-2 variants. This table comes from immunoSEQ multiplex PCR, and its TCRdb copy is limited to in-frame clones, with some not included. The sample holds 300,000 to 400,000 clones, 85% to 90% seen once. The treatment was: 15 to 20 received Ad26.COV2.S at low or high dose, single or two shots; 5 received placebo; per-sample allocation not given. The samples were gathered on day 63 after the first injection of vaccine or placebo. Specimen: peripheral blood, collected in a trial of Ad26.COV2.S vaccine versus placebo. These receptors were collected from a person between 18 and 65 years old who received the Ad26.COV2.S COVID-19 vaccine or a placebo.

This clone appeared many times. The rearrangement joins TRBV4-3 to TRBJ2-1, with TRBD2 identical over 13 bases. Losses at the gene ends were 2 bases for V and 6 bases for J; bases not matched to a gene: 10. From germline, CDR1 is LGHNA and CDR2 YSLEER. This CDR3 has 18 amino acids. DNA of the CDR3: TGCGCCAGCAGCCAAAACCTACCGACTAGCGGGGGGATCAATGAGCAGTTCTTC. This translates into CASSQNLPTSGGINEQFF.

V gene TRBV4-1 combines with J gene TRBJ1-2, with D possibly being TRBD1 (5 bases). Germline V gene data show CDR1 as MGHRA and CDR2 as YSYEKL. The V gene lost 1 base and the J gene lost 0 bases, with 12 bases spanning the gap. This CDR3 region has 16 residues. The CDR3, as DNA: TGCGCCAGCAGCCAAGTCCCGGGGGGGGCTAACTATGGCTACACCTTC. As protein: CASSQVPGGANYGYTF.

V and J are TRBV5-4 and TRBJ2-2; TRBD1 or TRBD2 may be the D gene (6 bases each). Germline CDR1 reads SGHNT; CDR2 reads YYREEE (reference sequence). This CDR3 has 17 residues. V was pared by 0 bases and J by 0 bases, with 12 bases between. The CDR3 reads CASSLDRAGSNTGELFF. For the CDR3, the DNA is TGTGCCAGCAGCTTGGACAGGGCGGGGTCGAACACCGGGGAGCTGTTTTTT.

CDR3 sequence (DNA): TGTGCCAGCAGCCCCCCGGGACGGAGTCAAGAGACCCAGTACTTC. Translating it yields CASSPPGRSQETQYF. The chain is built from TRBV7-2 and TRBJ2-5, with D possibly called TRBD1 or TRBD2 (5 bases each). V lost 5 bases and J lost 2, with 15 bases in between. Germline CDR1 and CDR2: SGHTA and FQGNSA. This CDR3 is 15 amino acids long.

The chain uses TRBV5-6 and TRBJ1-1; possibly TRBD1 for D (6 bases). The CDR3 consists of 15 residues. Germline V gives CDR1 SGHDT, CDR2 YYEEEE. V was pared by 3 bases and J by 1 base, with 13 bases between. CDR3 nucleotides: TGTGCCAGCAGCTCACTCGGACAGAAGAACACTGAAGCTTTCTTT. It translates to CASSSLGQKNTEAFF.

The rearrangement uses TRBV6-5 and TRBJ1-2, with D hard to call. Trimming removed 0 bases from V and 2 bases from J, with 10 bases in between. The germline V gene has CDR1 MNHEY and CDR2 SVGAGI. The CDR3 sequence is 15 residues long. Written as DNA, the CDR3 is TGTGCCAGCAGTTACTCAGGCAGTCGAAACTATGGCTACACCTTC. This codes for CASSYSGSRNYGYTF.